This TCR beta chain was recovered during a study of T-cell reconstitution after alpha-beta-depleted transplantation in children. Preparing the TCRbeta library involved the use of unique molecular identifiers. TCRdb re-called the PCR reads through MiXCR, storing one row per CDR3 protein. The data contain around 380,000 distinct CDR3 sequences, about 11% of them singletons. The table lists this clonotype with a few counts. The input for sequencing was PBMCs from the stem cell graft donor, taken from the stem cell graft. The clonotype originates from a human donor who donated a stem cell graft to a child with acute myeloid leukemia.

In nucleotides, the CDR3 is TGTGCCAGCAGCCACGGTATGGGACAGGGTGTCCCAGATACGCAGTATTTT. It translates to CASSHGMGQGVPDTQYF. The genes are TRBV3-1 and TRBJ2-3, with 9 positions matching TRBD1. This CDR3 comprises 17 residues. The junction had 11 bases not matched to a gene; V was cut back by 3 bases and J by 4 bases. Per the germline V gene, CDR1 is LGHDT and CDR2 is YNNKEL (reference sequence).